This TCR beta chain was profiled in a study of CD8+CD57+ T cells in acquired aplastic anemia. For the study at large: Sorted CD4+ and CD8+ cells gave an average of roughly 3.2 ug of DNA.

Concerning this clonotype itself: One junction end disagrees with the germline gene, perhaps due to a read error.

Patients picked for sequencing had shown CD8+CD57+ cell expansion detected by flow cytometry. Genomic DNA provided the template from which TCR beta VDJ and CDR3 profiles were obtained. TCRdb re-called the reads through MiXCR, storing one row per CDR3 protein. Counted here are about 240,000 distinct CDR3 sequences, approximately 45% occurring once; the ten biggest clones make up approximately 8%. The CDR3 has 16 amino acids. Looked up from germline, CDR1 is DFQATT and CDR2 is SNEGSKA (reference sequence). The J gene is TRBJ2-1, the V gene TRBV20-1; 9 nucleotides line up with TRBD2. The source material was sorted CD4+, CD8+, or CD8+CD57+ T cells (not recorded which) from PBMCs. This TCR was sampled from a human donor with aplastic anemia. This chain's CDR3 is CSARDPLAGDDNERFF. CDR3 DNA sequence: TGCAGTGCTAGAGATCCCTTAGCGGGAGACGACAATGAGCGGTTCTTC.